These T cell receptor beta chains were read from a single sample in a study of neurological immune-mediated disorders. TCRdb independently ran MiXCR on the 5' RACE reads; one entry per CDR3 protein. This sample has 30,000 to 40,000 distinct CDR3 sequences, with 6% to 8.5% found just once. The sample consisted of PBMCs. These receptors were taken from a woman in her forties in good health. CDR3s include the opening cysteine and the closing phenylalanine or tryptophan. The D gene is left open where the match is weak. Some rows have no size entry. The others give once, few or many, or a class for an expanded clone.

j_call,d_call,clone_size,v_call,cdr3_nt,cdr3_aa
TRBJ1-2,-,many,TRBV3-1,TGTGCCAGCAGCCCTCTGGGGATTTTGCGTGGCTACACCTTC,CASSPLGILRGYTF
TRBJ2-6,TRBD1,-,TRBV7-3,TGTGCCAGCAGCTCCCGGGACAGGGCCTCTGGGGCCAACGTCCTGACTTTC,CASSSRDRASGANVLTF
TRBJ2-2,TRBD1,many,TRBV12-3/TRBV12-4,TGTGCCAGCAGGGACAGGAATAACGGGGAGCTGTTTTTT,CASRDRNNGELFF
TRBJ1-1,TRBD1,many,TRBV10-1,TGCGCCAGCAGCGTGACAGGGCTTGGCACTGAAGCTTTCTTT,CASSVTGLGTEAFF
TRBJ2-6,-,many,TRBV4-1,TGCGCCAGCAGCCAAGACTATGGGGCCAACGTCCTGACTTTC,CASSQDYGANVLTF
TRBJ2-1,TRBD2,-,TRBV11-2,TGTGCCAGCAGCCCACTCAGAGCGGGAGGATACAATGAGCAGTTCTTC,CASSPLRAGGYNEQFF
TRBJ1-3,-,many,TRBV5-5,TGTGCCAGCAGCCCCCTTTCGACCGGGAAGGGAAACACCATATATTTT,CASSPLSTGKGNTIYF
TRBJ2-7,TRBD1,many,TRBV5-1,TGCGCCAGCCCTAAGACAGGGGGGTCCTACGAGCAGTACTTC,CASPKTGGSYEQYF
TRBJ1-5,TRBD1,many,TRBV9,TGTGCCAGCAGCGCGGGACAGGGGGCCGGTCAGCCCCAGCATTTT,CASSAGQGAGQPQHF
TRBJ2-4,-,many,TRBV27,TGTGCCAGCAGTTCCGCGTCCGTAGCCAAAAACATTCAGTACTTC,CASSSASVAKNIQYF
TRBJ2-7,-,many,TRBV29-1,TGCAGCGTTGAAGATCTCAGGGAGCAGTACTTC,CSVEDLREQYF
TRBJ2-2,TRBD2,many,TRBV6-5,TGTGCCAGCAGTTACGGGGGGGAAACCGGGGAGCTGTTTTTT,CASSYGGETGELFF
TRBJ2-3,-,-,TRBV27,TGTGCCAGCGCTGTCAGGGTTCGCACAGATACGCAGTATTTT,CASAVRVRTDTQYF
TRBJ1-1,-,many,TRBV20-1,TGCAGTGCTAAAATAGGGTTGAGGACTGAAGCTTTCTTT,CSAKIGLRTEAFF
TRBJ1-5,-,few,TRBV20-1,TGCAGTGCTAGAGACGGGGGGGGCCTCAATCAGCCCCAGCATTTT,CSARDGGGLNQPQHF
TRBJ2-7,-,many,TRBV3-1,TGTGCCAGCAGCCAAGCAGCGGTTCCCCCCTACGAGCAGTACTTC,CASSQAAVPPYEQYF
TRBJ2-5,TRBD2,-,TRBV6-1,TGTGCCAGCAGGAAGGAGCGGGGCACAAAAGAGACCAGGTACTTC,CASRKERGTKETRYF
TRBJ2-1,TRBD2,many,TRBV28,TGTGCCAGCAGGTGGTCATGGCGGGAGTTAGGTAATGAGCAGTTCTTC,CASRWSWRELGNEQFF
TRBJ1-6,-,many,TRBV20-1,TGCAGTGCTAGATCCAGGGTTTCACCCCTCCACTTT,CSARSRVSPLHF
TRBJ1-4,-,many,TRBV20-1,TGCAGTGCTAGAGTCCCGCACAGGGTAAATGAAAAACTGTTTTTT,CSARVPHRVNEKLFF
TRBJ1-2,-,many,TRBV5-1,TGCGCCAGCAGCTCAACCCGGGACCAACCATATGGCTACACCTTC,CASSSTRDQPYGYTF
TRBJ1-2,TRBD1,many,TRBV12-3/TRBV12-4,TGTGCCAGCAGTTTTAGAGACAGGGCTCCCGGCTACACCTTC,CASSFRDRAPGYTF
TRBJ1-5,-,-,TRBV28,TGTGCAAGCAGTTTATGGGCCCAAAGAGGGGACCAGCTTCAGCATTTT,CASSLWAQRGDQLQHF
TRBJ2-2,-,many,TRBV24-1,TGTGCCACCAGTGGACAGCGGTTGAACACCGGGGAGCTGTTTTTT,CATSGQRLNTGELFF
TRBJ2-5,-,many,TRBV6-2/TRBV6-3,TGTGCCAGCAGTTACGCCCTCGGGGAGACCCAGTACTTC,CASSYALGETQYF
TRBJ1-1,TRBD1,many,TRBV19,TGTGCCAGTAGTTCCGGACAGGGGAGGGGGACTGAAGCTTTCTTT,CASSSGQGRGTEAFF
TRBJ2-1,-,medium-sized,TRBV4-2,TGTGCCAGCAGCCAAGGGGGGGTCCAACTAGGGCAGTTCTTC,CASSQGGVQLGQFF
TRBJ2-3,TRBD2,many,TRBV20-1,TGCAGTGCTAGGACTCTAGCGGCTTCAAGAGATACGCAGTATTTT,CSARTLAASRDTQYF
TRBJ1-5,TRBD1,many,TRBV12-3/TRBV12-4,TGTGCCAGCAGCCCTATAGGACAGGGGGGGTACCAGCCCCAGCATTTT,CASSPIGQGGYQPQHF
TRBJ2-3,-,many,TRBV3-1,TGTGCCAGCAGCCCCACGGCACCAGTTACGCAGTATTTT,CASSPTAPVTQYF
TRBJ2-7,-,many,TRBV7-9,TGTGCCAGCAGCTTAGTCAATACTGGGGACGGAGAGCAGTACTTC,CASSLVNTGDGEQYF
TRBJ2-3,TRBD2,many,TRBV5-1,TGCGCCAGCAGCTCCAGTTTTTTGGGGACTAGCGGAGATACGCAGTATTTT,CASSSSFLGTSGDTQYF
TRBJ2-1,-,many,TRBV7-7,TGTGCTAGCAGCTTAGGCCACCGACCACCCTACAATGAGCAGTTCTTC,CASSLGHRPPYNEQFF